These T cell receptor beta chains were read from a single sample in a study of PD-1 blockade in classical Hodgkin lymphoma. TCRdb's copy holds only in-frame clones and misses some; the assay was immunoSEQ multiplex PCR. The sample consists of some 38,000 clones, 76% of them appearing once. This specimen was peripheral blood mononuclear cells (PBMCs), taken at baseline. Receptors were obtained from a human donor with classical Hodgkin lymphoma. Each CDR3 is given with its conserved first and last residue. Each record gives: J gene, V gene, D gene, clone size, CDR3 protein, CDR3 DNA. D genes are given only for firm matches. Size is omitted from some rows. Given values are once, few, many or a class for expanded clones.

TRBJ1-1,TRBV6-6,-,-,CASSFRGGNTEAFF,TGTGCCAGCAGTTTCAGAGGAGGGAACACTGAAGCTTTCTTT
TRBJ2-5,TRBV5-1,-,-,CASSFGLVSAQETQYF,TGCGCCAGCAGCTTCGGTCTGGTTTCGGCTCAAGAGACCCAGTACTTC
TRBJ2-1,TRBV5-1,-,-,CASSSLPSGSYNEQFF,TGCGCCAGCAGCTCCCTCCCGTCTGGGTCTTACAATGAGCAGTTCTTC
TRBJ1-5,TRBV19,-,-,CATARGEGPYSNQPQHF,TGTGCCACCGCGCGGGGGGAGGGACCCTATAGCAATCAGCCCCAGCATTTT
TRBJ2-7,TRBV5-1,TRBD2,once,CASSTSGTDEQYF,TGCGCCAGCAGCACTAGCGGGACCGACGAGCAGTACTTC
TRBJ2-2,TRBV5-1,TRBD2,-,CASSLKNGGSDGGELFF,TGCGCCAGCAGCTTGAAAAATGGCGGGAGTGACGGCGGGGAGCTGTTTTTT
TRBJ2-5,TRBV28,TRBD2,-,CASSPTAGVGETQYF,TGTGCCAGCAGTCCAACAGCGGGAGTTGGGGAGACCCAGTACTTC
TRBJ2-7,TRBV15,TRBD2,-,CATSRDPTSAAYEQYF,TGTGCCACCAGCAGAGATCCTACTAGCGCTGCCTACGAGCAGTACTTC
TRBJ1-5,TRBV19,-,medium-sized,CASSIRLGQPQHF,TGTGCCAGTAGTATTCGGCTTGGTCAGCCCCAGCATTTT
TRBJ1-1,TRBV7-9,-,-,CASSLQLYEAFF,TGTGCCAGCAGCTTACAGCTCTATGAAGCTTTCTTT
TRBJ2-7,TRBV7-8,-,once,CASSLGLYYYEQYF,TGTGCCAGCAGCCTAGGACTCTATTACTACGAGCAGTACTTC
TRBJ2-1,TRBV14,TRBD2,-,CASSPRLAGGPYNEQFF,TGTGCCAGCAGCCCACGACTAGCGGGAGGGCCTTACAATGAGCAGTTCTTC
TRBJ2-1,TRBV5-6,-,few,CASSLRLGGYNEQFF,TGTGCCAGCAGCTTGAGACTAGGAGGGTACAATGAGCAGTTCTTC
TRBJ2-1,TRBV4-1,TRBD2,-,CASSQGGRDEQFF,TGCGCCAGCAGCCAAGGCGGGAGAGATGAGCAGTTCTTC
TRBJ1-2,TRBV6-5,-,-,CASRTYYGYTF,TGTGCCAGTCGAACATACTATGGCTACACCTTC
TRBJ2-5,TRBV5-1,-,-,CASSADQETQYF,TGCGCCAGCAGCGCCGACCAAGAGACCCAGTACTTC
TRBJ2-7,TRBV28,TRBD2,few,CASRSGRRSYEQYF,TGTGCCAGCAGAAGCGGGAGGAGATCCTACGAGCAGTACTTC
TRBJ2-5,TRBV28,TRBD2,-,CASSLGPGGETQYF,TGTGCCAGCAGTTTAGGCCCGGGGGGGGAGACCCAGTACTTC
TRBJ1-2,TRBV9,-,-,CASSVVGGYGYTF,TGTGCCAGCAGCGTAGTGGGAGGCTATGGCTACACCTTC
TRBJ2-3,TRBV15,-,-,CATSRGQGIGDTQYF,TGTGCCACCAGCAGAGGGCAGGGGATCGGGGATACGCAGTATTTT
TRBJ1-2,TRBV19,-,-,CASSIGPGGGYGYTF,TGTGCCAGTAGTATCGGTCCGGGAGGCGGCTATGGCTACACCTTC
TRBJ2-2,TRBV2,-,-,CASSYSGELFF,TGTGCCAGCAGTTACAGCGGGGAGCTGTTTTTT
TRBJ2-7,TRBV28,-,-,CASSSRDRSYEQYF,TGTGCCAGCAGTTCTAGGGACCGTTCCTACGAGCAGTACTTC
TRBJ1-2,TRBV5-1,-,-,CASSLEADYGYTF,TGCGCCAGCAGCTTGGAGGCAGACTATGGCTACACCTTC
TRBJ2-2,TRBV15,TRBD1,-,CATSRAQQGAGELFF,TGTGCCACCAGCAGAGCACAACAGGGGGCCGGGGAGCTGTTTTTT
TRBJ2-7,TRBV11-3,-,-,CASSRTSSYEQYF,TGTGCCAGCAGTCGGACGAGCTCCTACGAGCAGTACTTC
TRBJ2-1,TRBV29-1,-,-,CSHTRGNEQFF,TGCAGCCATACTAGAGGGAATGAGCAGTTCTTC
TRBJ1-3,TRBV13,TRBD1,-,CASSPRRTGKSSGNTIYF,TGTGCCAGCAGCCCCCGCAGGACAGGTAAAAGCTCTGGAAACACCATATATTTT
TRBJ1-1,TRBV28,TRBD1,-,CASSSLTGGLAEAFF,TGTGCCAGCAGTTCATTAACAGGGGGCCTGGCTGAAGCTTTCTTT
TRBJ2-1,TRBV2,-,-,CASGSGQYNEQFF,TGTGCCAGCGGGTCTGGACAATACAATGAGCAGTTCTTC
TRBJ2-7,TRBV9,TRBD2,few,CASSVGLAGVSEQYF,TGTGCCAGCAGCGTAGGACTAGCGGGAGTCTCCGAGCAGTACTTC
TRBJ1-5,TRBV28,-,-,CASSLLWQGGNQPQHF,TGTGCCAGCAGTTTATTGTGGCAGGGAGGCAATCAGCCCCAGCATTTT
TRBJ2-7,TRBV5-6,TRBD1,few,CASSPAGGQHYEQYF,TGTGCCAGCAGCCCGGCAGGGGGACAGCACTACGAGCAGTACTTC
TRBJ2-7,TRBV7-6,TRBD2,-,CASSLGLAGGIYEQYF,TGTGCCAGCAGCTTAGGGCTAGCGGGAGGCATCTACGAGCAGTACTTC
TRBJ2-6,TRBV19,-,few,CASSAQGFSSGANVLTF,TGTGCCAGTAGTGCCCAGGGCTTTAGCTCTGGGGCCAACGTCCTGACTTTC
TRBJ1-2,TRBV28,TRBD1,many,CASSDPTGRYGYTF,TGTGCCAGCAGTGATCCGACAGGGAGATATGGCTACACCTTC
TRBJ1-1,TRBV28,-,few,CASIGGQRNTEAFF,TGTGCCAGCATAGGTGGGCAAAGGAACACTGAAGCTTTCTTT